The 2 T cell receptor beta chains reported below all come from one sample, sequenced in a study of shared T cell receptors in the human thymus. The data were produced by immunoSEQ multiplex PCR, yet TCRdb's version contains in-frame clones alone and is incomplete. The repertoire consists of 500,000 to 850,000 clones, with more than 75% occurring once and the leading ten covering over 0.008%. This sample also belongs to another study, concerning human thymus T cells.

The sequenced sample was thymocytes. The receptors were gathered from a boy younger than two with a congenital heart defect.

This chain links TRBV21-1 with TRBJ1-6; the D call in the table, TRBD1, was not verified against the DNA. TRBV21-1 is shown as a pseudogene. The CDR3 totals 14 residues. This CDR3 is CASSKAHRASPLHF. DNA of the CDR3: TGTGCCAGCAGCAAAGCACACAGGGCTTCACCCCTCCACTTT.

The chain recombines TRBV5-6 with TRBJ2-7, with 8 bases aligning to TRBD1. Germline CDR1 reads SGHDT; CDR2 reads YYEEEE. This CDR3 has 15 residues. The J segment lost 10 bases and the V segment lost 1 base, leaving 13 bases of the junction unmatched. DNA for the CDR3: TGTGCCAGCAGCTTGTCCCCCTTACTACAGGGGGACCAGTACTTC. Residues: CASSLSPLLQGDQYF.